The 8 T cell receptor beta chains listed next were all sequenced from one sample in a study of T cells in Graves' hyperthyroidism and ophthalmopathy. Amplification of TCR beta CDR3 regions was performed using RNA transcripts as template. The primer set for the first-round RT-PCR of the TCR CDR3 was HTBI. TCRdb processed the multiplex PCR reads anew with MiXCR; each CDR3 protein has one entry. The table includes about 400,000 distinct CDR3 sequences, 15% to 19% detected once. The source material was blood. These receptors were collected from a woman aged 18 to 35 with Graves' hyperthyroidism that later progressed to Graves' ophthalmopathy.

The rearrangement links TRBV6-1 to TRBJ2-3, with 13 positions matching TRBD2. This CDR3 has 18 amino acids. V lost 7 bases, J lost 5 bases, and 15 bases stayed unmatched. In germline, CDR1 is MNHNS, CDR2 SASEGT. This chain's CDR3 is CASNTGGLAGFTVDTQYF. The DNA for the CDR3 is TGTGCCAGCAATACCGGGGGACTAGCGGGATTTACTGTAGATACGCAGTATTTT.

The V and J genes are TRBV12-3 or TRBV12-4 and TRBJ1-2; TRBD1 matches 7 bases. CDR3 length equals 17 residues. V was clipped by 5 bases and J by 2 bases; unmatched bases: 14. The CDR3 region is CASSKPDRTVPNYGYTF. The CDR3 region has the DNA TGTGCCAGCAGTAAGCCGGACAGGACTGTCCCCAACTATGGCTACACCTTC.

This clonotype was found once. Here the CDR3 reads CASAGTGGLLSTDTQYF. The CDR3 bases are TGTGCCAGCGCCGGGACAGGGGGCCTCCTTAGCACAGATACGCAGTATTTT. The chain uses TRBV2 and TRBJ2-3, with 12 bases lining up with TRBD1. V shed 8 bases and J 0 bases; nucleotides not matched to a gene: 9. The CDR3 runs 17 residues. Per the germline V gene, CDR1 is SNHLY and CDR2 is FYNNEI.

Remarks on this clonotype: This may be a read error, as it is one base from a much larger clone. The chain uses TRBV28 and TRBJ2-2; D possibly corresponds to TRBD2 (7 bases). The CDR3 loop spans 16 amino acids. Germline CDR1 is MDHEN and CDR2 is SYDVKM. As DNA, the CDR3 is TGTGCCAGCAGTGGTAGACGGGGGGCGAACACCGGGGGGCTGTTTTTT. Protein: CASSGRRGANTGGLFF.

This clonotype was observed many times. CDR3 amino acids: CASSRGGRETQYF. CDR3 nucleotide sequence: TGTGCCAGCAGCCGAGGGGGCAGGGAGACCCAGTACTTC. V gene TRBV7-8 combines with J gene TRBJ2-5; 7 nucleotides agree with TRBD1. The CDR3 runs 13 residues. CDR1 SGHVS and CDR2 FQNEAQ come from the germline V gene. The ends lost 5 bases at V and 5 bases at J; junction bases unmatched: 5.

This clonotype came up many times. The chain carries TRBV7-6 and TRBJ2-5; D possibly corresponds to TRBD2 (5 bases). V dropped 2 bases and J dropped 0 bases, with 19 bases sitting between them. CDR1 SGHVS and CDR2 FNYEAQ come from the germline V gene. There are 18 residues in the CDR3. Here the CDR3 reads CASSLRMFRDSHQETQYF. The DNA for the CDR3 is TGTGCCAGCAGCTTAAGGATGTTCCGGGATAGTCACCAAGAGACCCAGTACTTC.

This clonotype was recorded a few times. The rearrangement uses TRBV27 and TRBJ1-2; 7 bases line up with TRBD1. CDR1 and CDR2 (germline): MNHEY, SMNVEV (reference sequence). With 2 bases clipped from V and 2 bases from J, the junction kept 5 bases outside the gene matches. The CDR3 contains 15 residues. The CDR3 nucleotides are TGTGCCAGCAGTTTACGAGGGACAGACAACTATGGCTACACCTTC. Residues: CASSLRGTDNYGYTF.

In this sample, this clonotype turned up many times. The chain employs TRBV29-1 and TRBJ2-3; the D gene is possibly TRBD1 (6 bases). The germline V gene encodes CDR1 SQVTM and CDR2 ANQGSEA. The CDR3 has 14 residues. V was trimmed by 3 bases and J by 2 bases, leaving 12 bases between them. The CDR3 reads CSVELGQDTDTQYF. In nucleotides, the CDR3 is TGCAGCGTTGAGCTGGGACAAGACACAGATACGCAGTATTTT.